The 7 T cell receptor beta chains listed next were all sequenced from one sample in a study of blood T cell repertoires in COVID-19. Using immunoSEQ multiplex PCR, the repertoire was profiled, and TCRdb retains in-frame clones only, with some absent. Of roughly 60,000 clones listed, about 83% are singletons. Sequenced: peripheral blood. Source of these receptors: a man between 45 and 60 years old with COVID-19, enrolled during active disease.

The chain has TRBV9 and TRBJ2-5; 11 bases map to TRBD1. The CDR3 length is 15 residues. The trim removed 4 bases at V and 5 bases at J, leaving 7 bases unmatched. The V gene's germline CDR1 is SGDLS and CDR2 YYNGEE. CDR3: CASSPRTGGSETQYF. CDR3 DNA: TGTGCCAGCAGCCCCCGGACAGGGGGCTCGGAGACCCAGTACTTC.

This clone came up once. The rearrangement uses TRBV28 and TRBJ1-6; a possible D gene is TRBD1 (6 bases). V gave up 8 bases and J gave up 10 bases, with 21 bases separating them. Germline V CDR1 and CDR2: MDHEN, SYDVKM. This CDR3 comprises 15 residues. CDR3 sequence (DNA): TGTGCCAGCGGATCCTCCAGGGGTTTAGGGTCACCCCTCCACTTT. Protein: CASGSSRGLGSPLHF.

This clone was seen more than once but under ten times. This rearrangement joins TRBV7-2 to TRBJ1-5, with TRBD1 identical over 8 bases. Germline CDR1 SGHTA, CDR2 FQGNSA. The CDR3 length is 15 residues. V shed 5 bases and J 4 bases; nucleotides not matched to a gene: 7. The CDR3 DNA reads TGTGCCAGCAGCATTCAGACAGGGGTTAATCAGCCCCAGCATTTT. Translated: CASSIQTGVNQPQHF. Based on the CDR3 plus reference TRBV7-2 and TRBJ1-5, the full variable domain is GAGVSQSPSNKVTEKGKDVELRCDPISGHTALYWYRQSLGQGLEFLIYFQGNSAPDKSGLPSDRFSAERTGGSVSTLTIQRTQQEDSAVYLCASSIQTGVNQPQHFGDGTRLSIL.

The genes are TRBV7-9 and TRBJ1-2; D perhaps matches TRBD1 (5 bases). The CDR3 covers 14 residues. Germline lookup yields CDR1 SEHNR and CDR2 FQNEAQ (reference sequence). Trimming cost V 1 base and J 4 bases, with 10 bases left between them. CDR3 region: CASSLGQNFYGYTF. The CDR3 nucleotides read TGTGCCAGCAGCTTAGGACAGAACTTCTATGGCTACACCTTC.

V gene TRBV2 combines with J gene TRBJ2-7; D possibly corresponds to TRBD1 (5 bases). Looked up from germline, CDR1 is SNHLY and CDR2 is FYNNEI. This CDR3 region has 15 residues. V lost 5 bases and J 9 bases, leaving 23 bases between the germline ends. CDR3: CASSTPRASERAQYF. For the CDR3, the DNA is TGTGCCAGCAGTACCCCCAGGGCCTCGGAGAGAGCGCAGTACTTC.

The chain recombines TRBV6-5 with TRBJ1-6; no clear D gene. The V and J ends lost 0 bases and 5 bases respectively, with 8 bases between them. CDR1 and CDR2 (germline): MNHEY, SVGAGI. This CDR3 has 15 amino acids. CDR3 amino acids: CASSYSQINNSPLHF. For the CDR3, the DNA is TGTGCCAGCAGTTACTCACAGATCAATAATTCACCCCTCCACTTT.

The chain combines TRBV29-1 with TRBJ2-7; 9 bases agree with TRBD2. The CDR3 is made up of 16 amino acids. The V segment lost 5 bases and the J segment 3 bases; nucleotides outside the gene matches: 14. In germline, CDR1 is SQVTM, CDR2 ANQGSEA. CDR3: CSVRGGLAGPLYEQYF. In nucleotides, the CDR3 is TGCAGCGTTCGAGGGGGCCTAGCGGGACCTCTCTACGAGCAGTACTTC.